This T cell receptor beta chain was retrieved from a study of CD8 T cells in ankylosing spondylitis (dated by TCRdb to between 2016 and 2019). For context, the study as a whole: The study profiled T cell receptor beta repertoires in healthy donors and ankylosing spondylitis patients to find disease-linked TCR variants. Peripheral blood was sampled, and synovial fluid was also collected from ankylosing spondylitis patients. The full study cohort was made up of about 24 ankylosing spondylitis patients and roughly 100 healthy donors. Broad study findings and their caveats: Some motif variants were previously reported in synovial fluid and blood of reactive arthritis patients, suggesting common disease-initiation mechanisms. A TCR beta motif made up of eight highly homologous amino acid variants appeared to be characteristic of blood from ankylosing spondylitis patients. The disease-linked clones had a CD8+ phenotype and were found at relatively low frequencies in peripheral blood. The disease-linked clones were reported to be significantly enriched in matched synovial fluid samples from ankylosing spondylitis patients.

Reading from cysteine to phenylalanine, the CDR3 counts 14 amino acids. The only DNA kept is the CDR3, 42 bases in frame from the first base. From the germline V gene (reference sequence), CDR1 is DFQATT and CDR2 is SNEGSKA. Trimming accounts for 6 bases at V and 1 base at J, while the number of junction bases matched to no gene is 5. Concerning this clonotype itself: No cognate antigen has been identified for it. No quality values exist for individual bases; no much larger clone is one base distant.

Sequenced using an Illumina HiSeq 2500. Quantitative 5'-RACE with molecular barcodes was used to prepare TCR beta libraries. The study's processing was this. Disease-linked TCR variants were identified with a new computational method built on a probabilistic model of VDJ rearrangement. Using fastp at Q25 and MiXCR, TCRdb reprocessed the public reads and kept productive beta chains. Every entry covers one CDR3 protein and lists the most common genes and DNA from its rows. The V and J calls, along with clone size, are taken from TCRdb and not from the paper's own processing. This sample gives 750,000 to 850,000 distinct CDR3 sequences in total; over 9.5% of them show up just once. The ten top clones hold under 0.6% of the sample.

The sequence is built from TRBV20-1 and TRBJ2-5; 10 middle bases align to TRBD2. The sequenced sample was blood, either unsorted or a sorted T cell fraction (not recorded which). The sequence was obtained from a male donor with ankylosing spondylitis. The CDR3 region has the sequence CSAALAGVQETQYF. The DNA sequence reads TGCAGTGCGGCGCTAGCGGGAGTCCAAGAGACCCAGTACTTC.